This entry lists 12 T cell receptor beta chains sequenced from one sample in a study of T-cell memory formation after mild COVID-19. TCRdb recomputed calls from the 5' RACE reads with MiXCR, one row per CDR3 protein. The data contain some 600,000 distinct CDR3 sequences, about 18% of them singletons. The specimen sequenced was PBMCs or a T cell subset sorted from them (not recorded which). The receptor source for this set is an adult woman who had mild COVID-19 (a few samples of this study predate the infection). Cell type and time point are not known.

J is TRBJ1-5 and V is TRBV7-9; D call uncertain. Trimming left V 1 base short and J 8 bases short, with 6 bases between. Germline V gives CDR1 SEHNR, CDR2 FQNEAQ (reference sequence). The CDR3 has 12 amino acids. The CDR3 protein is CASSLEAKPQHF. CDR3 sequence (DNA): TGTGCCAGCAGCTTAGAGGCTAAGCCCCAGCATTTT.

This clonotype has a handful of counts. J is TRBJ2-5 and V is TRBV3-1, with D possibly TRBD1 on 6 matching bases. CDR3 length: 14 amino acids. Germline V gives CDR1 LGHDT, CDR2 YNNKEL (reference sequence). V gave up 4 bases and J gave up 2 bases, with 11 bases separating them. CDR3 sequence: CASSRAGAQETQYF. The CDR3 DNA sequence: TGTGCCAGCAGCCGCGCAGGGGCTCAAGAGACCCAGTACTTC.

The CDR3 loop is CASSQTAPPLHF. For the CDR3, the DNA is TGTGCCAGCAGCCAAACGGCGCCACCCCTCCACTTT. V gene TRBV14 combines with J gene TRBJ1-6, with unresolved D. V lost 2 bases to trimming and J lost 11 bases, with 7 bases between them. CDR3 length: 12 amino acids. Per germline, CDR1 SGHDN and CDR2 FVKESK.

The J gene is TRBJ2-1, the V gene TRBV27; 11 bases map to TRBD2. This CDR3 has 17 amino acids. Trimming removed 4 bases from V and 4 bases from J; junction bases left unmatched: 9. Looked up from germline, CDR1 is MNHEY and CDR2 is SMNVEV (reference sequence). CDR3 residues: CASSYTAGTSGYNEQFF. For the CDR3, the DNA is TGTGCCAGCAGTTATACTGCCGGGACTAGCGGTTACAATGAGCAGTTCTTC.

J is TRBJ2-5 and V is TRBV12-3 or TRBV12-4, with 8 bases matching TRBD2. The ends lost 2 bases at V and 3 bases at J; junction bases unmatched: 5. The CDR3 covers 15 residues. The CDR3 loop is CASSLPVSGEETQYF. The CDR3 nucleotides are TGTGCCAGCAGTTTACCTGTTAGCGGGGAAGAGACCCAGTACTTC.

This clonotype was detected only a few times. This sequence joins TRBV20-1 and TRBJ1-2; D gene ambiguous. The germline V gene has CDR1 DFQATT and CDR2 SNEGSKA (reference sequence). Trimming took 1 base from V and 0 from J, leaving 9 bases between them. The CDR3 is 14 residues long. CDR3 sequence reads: CSARGQGANYGYTF. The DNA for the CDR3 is TGCAGTGCTAGAGGTCAAGGAGCTAACTATGGCTACACCTTC.

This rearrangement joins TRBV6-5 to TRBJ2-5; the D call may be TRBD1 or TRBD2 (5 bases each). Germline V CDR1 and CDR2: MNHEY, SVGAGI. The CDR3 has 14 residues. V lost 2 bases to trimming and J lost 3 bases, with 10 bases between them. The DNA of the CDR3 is TGTGCCAGCAGTTACGAGGGACGAAAAGAGACCCAGTACTTC. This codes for CASSYEGRKETQYF.

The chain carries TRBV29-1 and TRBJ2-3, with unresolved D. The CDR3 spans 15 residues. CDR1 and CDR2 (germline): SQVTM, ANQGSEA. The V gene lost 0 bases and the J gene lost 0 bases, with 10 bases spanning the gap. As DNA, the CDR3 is TGCAGCGTTGAAGATTCTAAGGATAGCACAGATACGCAGTATTTT. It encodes CSVEDSKDSTDTQYF.

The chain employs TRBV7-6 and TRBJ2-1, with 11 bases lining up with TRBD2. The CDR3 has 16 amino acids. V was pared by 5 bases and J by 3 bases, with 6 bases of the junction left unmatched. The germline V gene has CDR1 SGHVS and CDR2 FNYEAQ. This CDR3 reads CASSRSGTSGYNEQFF. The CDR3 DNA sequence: TGTGCCAGCAGCAGATCCGGGACTAGCGGCTACAATGAGCAGTTCTTC. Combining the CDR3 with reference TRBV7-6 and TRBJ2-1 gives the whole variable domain GAGVSQSPRYKVTKRGQDVALRCDPISGHVSLYWYRQALGQGPEFLTYFNYEAQQDKSGLPNDRFSAERPEGSISTLTIQRTEQRDSAMYRCASSRSGTSGYNEQFFGPGTRLTVL.

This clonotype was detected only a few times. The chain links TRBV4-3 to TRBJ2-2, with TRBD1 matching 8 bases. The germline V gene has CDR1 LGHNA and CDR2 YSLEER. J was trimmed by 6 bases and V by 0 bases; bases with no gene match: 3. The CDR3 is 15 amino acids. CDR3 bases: TGCGCCAGCAGCCAAGACAGGGGGCGCCCCGGGGAGCTGTTTTTT. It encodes CASSQDRGRPGELFF.

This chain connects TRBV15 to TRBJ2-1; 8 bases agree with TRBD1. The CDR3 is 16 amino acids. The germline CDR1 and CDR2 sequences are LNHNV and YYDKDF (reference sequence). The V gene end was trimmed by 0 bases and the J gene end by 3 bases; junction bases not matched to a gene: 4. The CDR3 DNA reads TGTGCCACCAGCAGAGATGGACAGGGTTTCTACAATGAGCAGTTCTTC. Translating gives CATSRDGQGFYNEQFF.

The CDR3 DNA reads as TGCAGTGCGGCTTCGACTAGCGGGGGATCCTACGAGCAGTACTTC. Its translation is CSAASTSGGSYEQYF. The chain has TRBV20-1 and TRBJ2-7, with 12 bases lining up with TRBD2. The germline V gene has CDR1 DFQATT and CDR2 SNEGSKA (reference sequence). V trimming: 6 bases; J trimming: 1 base; junction bases outside the gene matches: 7. This CDR3 has 15 amino acids.